Each of the 17 T cell receptor beta chains below was sequenced from the same sample in a study of spatial heterogeneity in lung cancer. Overall study results and limits: Tumoral mutation counts were tracked by counts of expanded intratumoral alpha and beta TCRs.

Time point noted: sample taken at primary tumor resection. TCRdb recomputed calls from the 5' RACE reads with MiXCR, one row per CDR3 protein. The data hold approximately 25,000 distinct CDR3 sequences, with roughly 9% observed a single time. Their cognate antigens are unknown. Source: lung tumor tissue, taken at surgery. The receptors here all came from a male donor with early-stage non-small cell lung cancer.

Relative to its sample, this clonotype is medium-sized (0.01 to 0.1%). The chain links TRBV3-1 to TRBJ2-5; the match to TRBD1 covers 9 bases. CDR3 length: 17 amino acids. Per germline, CDR1 LGHDT and CDR2 YNNKEL (reference sequence). After removal of 4 bases from V and 5 bases from J, the junction contained 14 bases not matched to a gene. The CDR3 sequence is CASSPRGRTGAWETQYF. The CDR3 nucleotides read TGTGCCAGCAGCCCCAGGGGCCGGACAGGGGCATGGGAGACCCAGTACTTC.

In its sample, this clonotype was seen many times. In nucleotides, the CDR3 is TGTGCCAGCATCCCCCCGGAGGGCGACCCATCCCCTAATCAGCCCCAGCATTTT. This sequence encodes CASIPPEGDPSPNQPQHF. The rearrangement links TRBV7-2 to TRBJ1-5; D unclear. The CDR3 length is 18 residues. Per the germline V gene, CDR1 is SGHTA and CDR2 is FQGNSA. V gave up 7 bases and J gave up 4 bases, with 26 bases separating them.

This clonotype was picked up a small number of times. V gene TRBV6-4 combines with J gene TRBJ1-1; D gene unclear. This CDR3 comprises 18 residues. Germline V gives CDR1 MRHNA, CDR2 SNTAGT. V lost 2 bases, J lost 6 bases, and 25 bases lay in between. CDR3 coding DNA: TGTGCCAGCAGTGACCCGAGGATAAAAGGGAAGGTCGGCGCTGAAGCTTTCTTT. The encoded protein is CASSDPRIKGKVGAEAFF.

The J gene is TRBJ1-1, the V gene TRBV29-1, with D hard to call. The CDR3 runs to 14 residues. CDR1 and CDR2 (germline): SQVTM, ANQGSEA. The V and J ends lost 4 bases and 3 bases respectively, with 15 bases between them. CDR3 loop: CSVGGGIADTEAFF. The DNA of the CDR3 is TGCAGCGTTGGAGGAGGCATCGCGGACACTGAAGCTTTCTTT.

This clonotype has just a few counts. The V and J genes are TRBV9 and TRBJ2-5; D is perhaps TRBD2 (5 bases). Germline CDR1 reads SGDLS; CDR2 reads YYNGEE. This CDR3 region has 12 residues. With 5 bases removed from V and 7 bases from J, the gap between germline ends came to 12 bases. The CDR3 region has the DNA TGTGCCAGCAGTCCCGCCGGAGGGACCCAGTACTTC. It yields the protein CASSPAGGTQYF.

This clonotype has a count of ten or more. The chain carries TRBV10-3 and TRBJ2-3, with 7 bases that match TRBD2. J gave up 3 bases and V 4 bases, and 4 bases lay outside the gene matches. Germline CDR1 ENHRY, CDR2 SYGVKD. CDR3 length equals 14 residues. The CDR3 loop is CAISAGSGTDTQYF. The CDR3 nucleotides are TGTGCCATCAGTGCGGGTAGCGGGACAGATACGCAGTATTTT.

This clonotype was seen a few times. CDR3 sequence reads: CASSLLGQNTEAFF. The DNA for the CDR3 is TGTGCCAGCAGTCTATTGGGACAGAACACTGAAGCTTTCTTT. V gene TRBV12-3 or TRBV12-4 combines with J gene TRBJ1-1; the D gene is possibly TRBD1 (6 bases). V lost 5 bases, J lost 1 base, and 11 bases lay in between. The CDR3 totals 14 residues.

This clonotype was detected a few times. The V call is TRBV20-1, the J call TRBJ1-4; D is possibly TRBD1 (6 bases). Germline-derived CDR1 and CDR2 are DFQATT and SNEGSKA (reference sequence). The CDR3 consists of 14 residues. V lost 6 bases and J 6 bases, leaving 17 bases between the germline ends. The CDR3 nucleotides read TGCAGTGCGGACCCGGGGGGGGCTTATGAAAAACTGTTTTTT. Protein: CSADPGGAYEKLFF.

This chain connects TRBV3-1 to TRBJ2-7; TRBD2 matches at 8 bases. The CDR3 runs to 15 residues. V lost 1 base to trimming and J lost 3 bases; unmatched junction nucleotides: 5. In germline, CDR1 is LGHDT, CDR2 YNNKEL (reference sequence). This CDR3 reads CASSQVGSGNYEQYF. In DNA, the CDR3 is TGTGCCAGCAGCCAAGTGGGTAGCGGGAACTACGAGCAGTACTTC.

The CDR3 loop reads CASRFSGTASYEQYF. The DNA for the CDR3 is TGTGCCAGCAGATTCTCCGGGACTGCCTCCTACGAGCAGTACTTC. This sequence joins TRBV28 and TRBJ2-7; D perhaps matches TRBD2 (6 bases). Germline V gives CDR1 MDHEN, CDR2 SYDVKM. V lost 6 bases and J 0 bases, leaving 15 bases between the germline ends. The CDR3 length is 15 residues.

The table lists this clonotype with many counts. The V gene is TRBV29-1, the J gene TRBJ1-2, with TRBD1 identical over 7 bases. In germline, CDR1 is SQVTM, CDR2 ANQGSEA. This CDR3 spans 13 amino acids. Trimming at V came to 6 bases and at J to 8 bases, leaving 12 bases not matched to a gene. This CDR3 reads CSVAGTAGEGYTF. The CDR3 DNA reads as TGCAGCGTCGCCGGGACAGCGGGGGAAGGCTACACCTTC. The whole variable domain, filled in from reference TRBV29-1 and TRBJ1-2, reads SAVISQKPSRDICQRGTSLTIQCQVDSQVTMMFWYRQQPGQSLTLIATANQGSEATYESGFVIDKFPISRPNLTFSTLTVSNMSPEDSSIYLCSVAGTAGEGYTFGSGTRLTVV.

This clonotype was recorded many times. This chain connects TRBV2 to TRBJ1-6; D is perhaps TRBD1 (6 bases). Germline V CDR1 and CDR2: SNHLY, FYNNEI. The CDR3 contains 15 residues. V gave up 5 bases and J gave up 3 bases, with 11 bases separating them. CDR3 nucleotide sequence: TGTGCCAGCAGTCCCCTGGGACACTATAATTCACCCCTCCACTTT. It codes for CASSPLGHYNSPLHF.

The chain is built from TRBV27 and TRBJ2-1; D gene uncertain. Deletions cut 3 bases from V and 5 bases from J, with 8 bases between. The CDR3 runs 13 residues. Germline lookup yields CDR1 MNHEY and CDR2 SMNVEV (reference sequence). The DNA of the CDR3 is TGTGCCAGCAGTTTCGGGCTCGACAATGAGCAGTTCTTC. Residues: CASSFGLDNEQFF.

The V call is TRBV27, the J call TRBJ2-5; D gene uncertain. Germline V gene lookup returns CDR1 MNHEY and CDR2 SMNVEV (reference sequence). The V end was cut by 8 bases, the J end by 4 bases, with 14 bases between. There are 13 residues in the CDR3. CDR3 bases: TGTGCCAGCCGCCCAGGCAGCATAGAGACCCAGTACTTC. Amino acids: CASRPGSIETQYF.

The genes are TRBV30 and TRBJ1-5; D call uncertain. V lost 2 bases, J lost 2 bases, and 10 bases lay in between. Germline V lookup: CDR1 GTSNPN, CDR2 SVGIG (reference sequence). The CDR3 consists of 14 residues. In DNA, the CDR3 is TGTGCCTGGAGTTTGAGGGCCCGCAATCAGCCCCAGCATTTT. This gives the protein CAWSLRARNQPQHF.

This clonotype was picked up many times. The chain has TRBV7-2 and TRBJ2-5; no definite D call. Trimming pared 1 base from V and 5 bases from J, leaving 8 bases between. CDR1 is SGHTA, CDR2 FQGNSA, per germline. The CDR3 runs 13 residues. The CDR3, as DNA: TGTGCCAGCAGCTTAGTCTTTGGGGAGACCCAGTACTTC. Amino acids: CASSLVFGETQYF.

This clonotype was observed many times. The chain recombines TRBV5-4 with TRBJ2-5; a weak D match, TRBD1 (5 bases). The CDR3 length is 17 residues. The germline V gene encodes CDR1 SGHNT and CDR2 YYREEE (reference sequence). V lost 1 base and J lost 2, with 18 bases in between. The chain's CDR3 is CASSLNWWGPRQETQYF. CDR3 coding DNA: TGTGCCAGCAGCTTGAATTGGTGGGGCCCCCGACAAGAGACCCAGTACTTC. Complete variable domain (other parts from reference TRBV5-4 and TRBJ2-5): ETGVTQSPTHLIKTRGQQVTLRCSSQSGHNTVSWYQQALGQGPQFIFQYYREEENGRGNFPPRFSGLQFPNYSSELNVNALELDDSALYLCASSLNWWGPRQETQYFGPGTRLLVL.